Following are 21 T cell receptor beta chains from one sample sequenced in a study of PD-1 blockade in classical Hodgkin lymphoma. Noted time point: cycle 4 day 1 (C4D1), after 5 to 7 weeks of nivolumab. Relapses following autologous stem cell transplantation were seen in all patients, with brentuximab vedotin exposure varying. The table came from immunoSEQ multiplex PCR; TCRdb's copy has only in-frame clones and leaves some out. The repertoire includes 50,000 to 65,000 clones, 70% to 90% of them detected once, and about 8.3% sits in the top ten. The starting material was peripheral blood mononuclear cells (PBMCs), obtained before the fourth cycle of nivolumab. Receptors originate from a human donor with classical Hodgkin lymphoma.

The CDR3 DNA is TGCGCCAGCAGTTGGGACGGGGATTATGGCTACACCTTC. This encodes CASSWDGDYGYTF. The chain combines TRBV5-1 with TRBJ1-2; TRBD1 might be the D (5 bases). V lost 5 bases, J lost 5 bases, and 13 bases lay in between. The CDR3 runs to 13 residues. Germline V gene lookup returns CDR1 SGHRS and CDR2 YFSETQ. The full variable domain, with the rest looked up from reference TRBV5-1 and TRBJ1-2, is KAGVTQTPRYLIKTRGQQVTLSCSPISGHRSVSWYQQTPGQGLQFLFEYFSETQRNKGNFPGRFSGRQFSNSRSEMNVSTLELGDSALYLCASSWDGDYGYTFGSGTRLTVV.

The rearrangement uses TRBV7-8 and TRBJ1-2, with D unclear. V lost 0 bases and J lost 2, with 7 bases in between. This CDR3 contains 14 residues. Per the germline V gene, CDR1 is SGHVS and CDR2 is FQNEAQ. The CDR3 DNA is TGTGCCAGCAGCTTAGCGCGAGTAAACTATGGCTACACCTTC. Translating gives CASSLARVNYGYTF. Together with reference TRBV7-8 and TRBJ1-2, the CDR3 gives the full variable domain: GAGVSQSPRYKVAKRGQDVALRCDPISGHVSLFWYQQALGQGPEFLTYFQNEAQLDKSGLPSDRFFAERPEGSVSTLKIQRTQQEDSAVYLCASSLARVNYGYTFGSGTRLTVV.

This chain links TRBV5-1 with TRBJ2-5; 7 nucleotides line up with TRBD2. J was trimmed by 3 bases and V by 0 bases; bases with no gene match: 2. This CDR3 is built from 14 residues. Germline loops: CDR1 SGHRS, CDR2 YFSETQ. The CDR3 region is CASSLGSGEETQYF. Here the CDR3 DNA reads TGCGCCAGCAGCTTGGGGAGCGGGGAAGAGACCCAGTACTTC.

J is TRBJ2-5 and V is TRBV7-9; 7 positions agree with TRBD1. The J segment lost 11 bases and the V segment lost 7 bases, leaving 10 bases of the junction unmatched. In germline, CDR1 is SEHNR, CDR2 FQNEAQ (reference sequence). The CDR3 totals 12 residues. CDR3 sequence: CASNPSQGRQYF. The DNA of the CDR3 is TGTGCCAGCAACCCCTCACAGGGGCGACAGTACTTC.

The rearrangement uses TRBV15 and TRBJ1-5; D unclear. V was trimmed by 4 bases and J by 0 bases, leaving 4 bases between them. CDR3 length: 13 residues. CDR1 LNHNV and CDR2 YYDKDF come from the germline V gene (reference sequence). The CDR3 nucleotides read TGTGCCACCAGCAAGCGTAGCAATCAGCCCCAGCATTTT. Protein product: CATSKRSNQPQHF.

CDR3 residues: CASSLEQRAYNEQFF. The CDR3 bases are TGTGCCAGCAGCTTAGAACAGCGAGCCTACAATGAGCAGTTCTTC. The J gene is TRBJ2-1, the V gene TRBV7-6, with D uncertain. Trimming left V 1 base short and J 2 bases short, with 9 bases between. The CDR3 spans 15 residues. CDR1 SGHVS and CDR2 FNYEAQ come from the germline V gene.

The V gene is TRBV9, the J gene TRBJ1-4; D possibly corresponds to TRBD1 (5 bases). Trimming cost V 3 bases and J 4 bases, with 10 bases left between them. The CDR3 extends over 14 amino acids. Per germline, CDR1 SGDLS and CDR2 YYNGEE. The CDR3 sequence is CASSAGTNNEKLFF. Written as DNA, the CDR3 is TGTGCCAGCAGCGCCGGGACTAATAATGAAAAACTGTTTTTT.

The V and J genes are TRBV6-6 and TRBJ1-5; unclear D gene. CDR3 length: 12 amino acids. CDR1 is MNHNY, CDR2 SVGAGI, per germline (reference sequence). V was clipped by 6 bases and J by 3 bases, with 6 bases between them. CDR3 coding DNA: TGTGCCAGCAGGGGCGACAATCAGCCCCAGCATTTT. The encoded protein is CASRGDNQPQHF.

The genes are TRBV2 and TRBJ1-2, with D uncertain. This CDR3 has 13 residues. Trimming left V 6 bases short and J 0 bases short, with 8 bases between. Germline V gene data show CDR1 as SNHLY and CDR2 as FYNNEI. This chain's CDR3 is CASSEQANYGYTF. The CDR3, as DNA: TGTGCCAGCAGCGAACAAGCTAACTATGGCTACACCTTC.

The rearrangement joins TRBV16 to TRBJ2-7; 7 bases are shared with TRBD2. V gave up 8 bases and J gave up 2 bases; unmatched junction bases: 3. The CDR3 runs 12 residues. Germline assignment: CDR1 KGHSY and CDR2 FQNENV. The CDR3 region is CASLAVTYEQYF. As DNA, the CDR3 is TGTGCCAGCCTAGCGGTTACCTACGAGCAGTACTTC.

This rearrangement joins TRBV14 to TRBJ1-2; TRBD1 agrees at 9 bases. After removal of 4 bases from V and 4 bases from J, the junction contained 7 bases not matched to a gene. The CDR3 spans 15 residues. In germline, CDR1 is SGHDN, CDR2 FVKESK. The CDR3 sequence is CASSPTGGAGYGYTF. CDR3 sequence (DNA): TGTGCCAGCAGCCCAACAGGGGGCGCCGGCTATGGCTACACCTTC.

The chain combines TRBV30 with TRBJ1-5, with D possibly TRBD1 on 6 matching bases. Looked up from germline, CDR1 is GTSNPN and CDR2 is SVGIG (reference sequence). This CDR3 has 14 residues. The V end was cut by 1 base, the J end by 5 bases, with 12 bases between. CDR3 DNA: TGTGCCTGGAGTGAGGGGGGTTTCTATCAGCCCCAGCATTTT. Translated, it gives CAWSEGGFYQPQHF.

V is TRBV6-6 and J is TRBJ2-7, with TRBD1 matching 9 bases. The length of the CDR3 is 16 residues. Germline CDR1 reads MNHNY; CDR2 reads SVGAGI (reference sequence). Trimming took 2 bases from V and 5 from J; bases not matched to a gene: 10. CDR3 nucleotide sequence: TGTGCCAGCAGTTACCGGGACAGGGCCCTCGGGAACGAGCAGTACTTC. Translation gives CASSYRDRALGNEQYF.

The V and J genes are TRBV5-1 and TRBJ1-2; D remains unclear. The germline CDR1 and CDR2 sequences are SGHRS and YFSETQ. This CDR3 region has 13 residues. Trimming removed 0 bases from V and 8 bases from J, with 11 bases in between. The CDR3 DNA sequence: TGCGCCAGCAGCTTGGCCGGTGGGCAGGGCTACACCTTC. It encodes CASSLAGGQGYTF.

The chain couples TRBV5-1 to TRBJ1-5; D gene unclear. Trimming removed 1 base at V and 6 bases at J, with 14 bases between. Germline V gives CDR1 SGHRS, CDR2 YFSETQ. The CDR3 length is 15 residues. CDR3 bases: TGCGCCAGCAGCTTGCTTCCTGGGCAAGGTCAGCCCCAGCATTTT. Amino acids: CASSLLPGQGQPQHF.

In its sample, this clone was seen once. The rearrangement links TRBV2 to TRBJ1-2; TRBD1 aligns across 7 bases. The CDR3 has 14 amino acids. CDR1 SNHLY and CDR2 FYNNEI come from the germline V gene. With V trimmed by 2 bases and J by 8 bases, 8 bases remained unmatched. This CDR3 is CASSELRTGGGYTF. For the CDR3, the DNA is TGTGCCAGCAGTGAATTGAGGACAGGAGGAGGCTACACCTTC. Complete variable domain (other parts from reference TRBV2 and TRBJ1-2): EPEVTQTPSHQVTQMGQEVILRCVPISNHLYFYWYRQILGQKVEFLVSFYNNEISEKSEIFDDQFSVERPDGSNFTLKIRSTKLEDSAMYFCASSELRTGGGYTFGSGTRLTVV.

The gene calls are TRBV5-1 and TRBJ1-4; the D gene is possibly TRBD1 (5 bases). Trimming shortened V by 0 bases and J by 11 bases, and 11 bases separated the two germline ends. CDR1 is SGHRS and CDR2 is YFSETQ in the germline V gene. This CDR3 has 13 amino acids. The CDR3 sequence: CASSLVVRDKLFF. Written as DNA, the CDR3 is TGCGCCAGCAGCTTGGTGGTCAGGGACAAACTGTTTTTT.

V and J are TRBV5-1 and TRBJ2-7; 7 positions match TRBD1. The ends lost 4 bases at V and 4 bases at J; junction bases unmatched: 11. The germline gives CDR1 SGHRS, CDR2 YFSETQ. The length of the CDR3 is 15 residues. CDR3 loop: CASSTEGAVGYEQYF. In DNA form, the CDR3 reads TGCGCCAGCAGCACCGAGGGGGCTGTAGGGTACGAGCAGTACTTC.

The CDR3 reads CASSAPGEVNTEAFF. DNA of the CDR3: TGTGCCAGCAGCGCCCCAGGGGAGGTTAACACTGAAGCTTTCTTT. V and J are TRBV28 and TRBJ1-1; D perhaps matches TRBD1 (6 bases). V was clipped by 6 bases and J by 2 bases, with 16 bases between them. This CDR3 spans 15 amino acids. Germline V gene sequence: CDR1 MDHEN, CDR2 SYDVKM.

CDR3 DNA sequence: TGTGCCAGCAGTTTATATCCCCCAGGGGATCAGCCCCAGCATTTT. This sequence encodes CASSLYPPGDQPQHF. The V and J genes are TRBV27 and TRBJ1-5, with D possibly TRBD1 on 6 matching bases. V shed 1 base and J shed 5 bases, with 12 bases lying between them. The germline V gene has CDR1 MNHEY and CDR2 SMNVEV (reference sequence). The CDR3 contains 15 residues.

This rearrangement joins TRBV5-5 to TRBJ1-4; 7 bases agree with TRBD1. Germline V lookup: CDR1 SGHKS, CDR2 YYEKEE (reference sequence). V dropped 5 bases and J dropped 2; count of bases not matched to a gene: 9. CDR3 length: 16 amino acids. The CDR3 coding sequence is TGTGCCAGCAGGAGACAGGGTGCCTCGACTAATGAAAAACTGTTTTTT. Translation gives CASRRQGASTNEKLFF.